Given below is one TCR beta chain in context. Antigen: not known. Time point described: week 35, safety follow-up. Vaccination used 300 ug of mutant IDH1 20-mer peptide per dose, with topical imiquimod. This CDR3 has 13 amino acids. After removal of 6 bases from V and 6 bases from J, the junction contained 4 bases not matched to a gene. Germline V gene sequence: CDR1 MNHNY, CDR2 SVGAGI (reference sequence). The source of the sample is a study of a mutant IDH1 vaccine in newly diagnosed glioma. The overall study: Treated patients had a mean age of about 37 years and a sex split that was roughly 62% male and 37.5% female. Visit V12 was conducted at week 35 as the safety follow-up. Visit V13 came later, at week 47.

Study results and limitations: Vaccine-induced immune responses were detected in roughly 93% of patients.

Produced via immunoSEQ multiplex PCR; TCRdb's table is partial and in-frame only. The sample consists of over 40,000 clones, approximately 90% of them appearing once. The source material was PBMCs, sampled from a glioma patient whose treatment included an IDH1 peptide vaccine. The V call is TRBV6-6, the J call TRBJ2-4, with 8 bases identical to TRBD2. The TCR was taken from a man aged 40-50 years with glioma. In DNA, the CDR3 is TGTGCCAGCAGCCGTCGGGAGGGAAACATTCAGTACTTC. It specifies CASSRREGNIQYF.